This TCR beta chain appears in the sequencing data of a study of cytomegalovirus exposure and HLA in healthy donors. Study information: Within the Caucasian-associated ancestry cluster were under 85% of the 300 to 450 genotyped donors.

PCR was performed using 60 Vbeta and 13 Jbeta primers. The protocol was immunoSEQ multiplex PCR, while the TCRdb copy is restricted to in-frame clones and leaves out a portion. This table holds around 170,000 clones, more than 75% found once. Looked up from germline, CDR1 is LNHDA and CDR2 is SQIVND (reference sequence). The CDR3 totals 15 residues. V dropped 2 bases and J dropped 4; count of bases not matched to a gene: 7. V usage is TRBV19 and J usage is TRBJ1-2, with TRBD1 matching 7 bases. This TCR was recovered from a man aged 35 to 55 in good health and CMV-seronegative. The specimen was PBMCs. The CDR3: CASSINRGSVYGYTF. The CDR3 nucleotides read TGTGCCAGTAGTATAAACAGGGGATCAGTCTATGGCTACACCTTC.